This entry lists 19 T cell receptor beta chains sequenced from one sample in a study of blood T cell repertoires in COVID-19. Produced via immunoSEQ multiplex PCR; TCRdb's table is partial and in-frame only. The data show around 74,000 clones, roughly 90% seen once. The source material was peripheral blood. The receptors shown here come from a man in his fifties with active COVID-19.

The rearrangement uses TRBV18 and TRBJ2-3; the match to TRBD2 covers 7 bases. CDR3 length equals 16 residues. Per germline, CDR1 KGHSH and CDR2 LQKENI. The J segment lost 2 bases and the V segment lost 6 bases, leaving 11 bases of the junction unmatched. This CDR3 is CASSPANGGYTDTQYF. The DNA of the CDR3 is TGTGCCAGCTCCCCGGCGAACGGGGGGTACACAGATACGCAGTATTTT. The whole variable domain, remainder taken from reference TRBV18 and TRBJ2-3, is NAGVMQNPRHLVRRRGQEARLRCSPMKGHSHVYWYRQLPEEGLKFMVYLQKENIIDESGMPKERFSAEFPKEGPSILRIQQVVRGDSAAYFCASSPANGGYTDTQYFGPGTRLTVL.

The chain links TRBV5-6 to TRBJ1-5; 10 bases agree with TRBD1. The CDR3 totals 16 residues. Germline-derived CDR1 and CDR2 are SGHDT and YYEEEE. The trim removed 4 bases at V and 0 bases at J, leaving 4 bases unmatched. CDR3 DNA: TGTGCCAGCAGCCTCGGACAGGGGGTTAGCAATCAGCCCCAGCATTTT. It specifies CASSLGQGVSNQPQHF.

This clone was counted once. V is TRBV24-1 and J is TRBJ2-2; TRBD2 might be the D (6 bases). From germline, CDR1 is KGHDR and CDR2 SFDVKD. This CDR3 is 15 amino acids long. Trimming took off 5 bases at V and 2 bases at J, with 11 bases between the two ends. The CDR3: CATSGGKVNTGELFF. DNA of the CDR3: TGTGCCACCAGTGGCGGGAAGGTTAACACCGGGGAGCTGTTTTTT.

The chain joins TRBV9 to TRBJ2-7; 8 bases are a match to TRBD1. The CDR3 extends over 14 amino acids. The germline gives CDR1 SGDLS, CDR2 YYNGEE. V lost 1 base to trimming and J lost 5 bases; unmatched junction nucleotides: 5. The CDR3 DNA is TGTGCCAGCAGCGTATTCGACAGGGGAGACGAGCAGTACTTC. As protein: CASSVFDRGDEQYF.

The chain carries TRBV2 and TRBJ2-5; D is perhaps TRBD2 (6 bases). Trimming took 6 bases from V and 5 from J, leaving 16 bases between them. Germline V gives CDR1 SNHLY, CDR2 FYNNEI. The CDR3 has 14 amino acids. The chain's CDR3 is CASSLFAAGETQYF. The CDR3 DNA reads as TGTGCCAGCAGCCTCTTTGCCGCGGGGGAGACCCAGTACTTC.

The rearrangement joins TRBV28 to TRBJ1-5; TRBD1 agrees at 7 bases. Germline V CDR1 and CDR2: MDHEN, SYDVKM. The CDR3 is 15 amino acids. The V gene end was trimmed by 3 bases and the J gene end by 1 base; junction bases not matched to a gene: 3. This CDR3 reads CASSLGGQSNQPQHF. The CDR3 DNA is TGTGCCAGCAGTTTGGGGGGACAGAGCAATCAGCCCCAGCATTTT.

This clone was seen a single time. The chain is built from TRBV7-9 and TRBJ2-5, with D perhaps matching TRBD2 (5 bases). Germline CDR1 and CDR2: SEHNR and FQNEAQ (reference sequence). This CDR3 is built from 14 residues. Trimming stripped 5 bases from V and 2 bases from J, with 12 bases between. CDR3 loop: CASSTYREQETQYF. As DNA, the CDR3 is TGTGCCAGCAGCACGTATAGGGAGCAAGAGACCCAGTACTTC.

The chain links TRBV5-6 to TRBJ2-2, with D possibly TRBD2 on 6 matching bases. The CDR3 totals 16 residues. The V gene lost 4 bases and the J gene lost 3 bases, with 16 bases spanning the gap. The germline CDR1 and CDR2 sequences are SGHDT and YYEEEE. CDR3 region: CASSLRTTGDTGELFF. The DNA for the CDR3 is TGTGCCAGCAGCCTACGGACTACCGGAGACACCGGGGAGCTGTTTTTT.

J is TRBJ2-3 and V is TRBV7-3, with D tentatively TRBD2 (6 bases). Germline assignment: CDR1 SGHTA and CDR2 FQGTGA. V lost 2 bases to trimming and J lost 6 bases, with 12 bases between them. This CDR3 has 14 residues. The CDR3 DNA reads as TGTGCCAGCAGCTTAGCGGGAAGATTGGATACGCAGTATTTT. Amino acid sequence: CASSLAGRLDTQYF.

This chain joins TRBV19 and TRBJ2-7; TRBD1 agrees at 11 bases. CDR1 LNHDA and CDR2 SQIVND come from the germline V gene (reference sequence). The trim removed 2 bases at V and 3 bases at J, leaving 3 bases unmatched. The CDR3 length is 15 residues. The DNA of the CDR3 is TGTGCCAGTAGTATACCGGGACAGGGGGTCTACGAGCAGTACTTC. This translates into CASSIPGQGVYEQYF.

This chain links TRBV19 with TRBJ1-4, with D maybe TRBD1 (6 bases). Germline loops: CDR1 LNHDA, CDR2 SQIVND (reference sequence). Trimming removed 5 bases from V and 4 bases from J, with 11 bases in between. The CDR3 runs to 14 residues. CDR3 sequence reads: CASSDRSVNEKLFF. CDR3 DNA: TGTGCCAGTAGTGACAGGTCTGTTAATGAAAAACTGTTTTTT.

The rearrangement joins TRBV7-2 to TRBJ2-1, with D unclear. Germline loops: CDR1 SGHTA, CDR2 FQGNSA. The CDR3 totals 14 residues. Trimming left V 6 bases short and J 4 bases short, with 13 bases between. The CDR3 DNA follows: TGTGCCAGCAGTTTTCCTACTCGATACAATGAGCAGTTCTTC. Protein: CASSFPTRYNEQFF.

The chain combines TRBV7-8 with TRBJ2-7, with D perhaps TRBD1 (6 bases). Per germline, CDR1 SGHVS and CDR2 FQNEAQ. V dropped 5 bases and J dropped 2 bases, with 16 bases sitting between them. The CDR3 runs to 15 residues. The CDR3 reads CASSPSRTVAYEQYF. The DNA for the CDR3 is TGTGCCAGCAGCCCGAGCCGGACAGTCGCCTACGAGCAGTACTTC.

This chain joins TRBV28 and TRBJ1-2; D is uncertain. The CDR3 is 13 amino acids. Trimming removed 3 bases at V and 5 bases at J, with 10 bases between. Germline lookup yields CDR1 MDHEN and CDR2 SYDVKM. The CDR3 loop is CASSFPPQYGYTF. CDR3 nucleotide sequence: TGTGCCAGCAGTTTCCCCCCCCAATATGGCTACACCTTC.

The chain uses TRBV11-2 and TRBJ1-2, with 7 bases that match TRBD1. CDR3 size: 13 residues. Losses at the gene ends were 5 bases for V and 2 bases for J; bases not matched to a gene: 2. Germline-derived CDR1 and CDR2 are SGHAT and FQNNGV. DNA of the CDR3: TGTGCCAGCAGCGTGGACAGGAACTATGGCTACACCTTC. This sequence encodes CASSVDRNYGYTF. The complete variable domain, with remaining parts taken from reference TRBV11-2 and TRBJ1-2, reads EAGVAQSPRYKIIEKRQSVAFWCNPISGHATLYWYQQILGQGPKLLIQFQNNGVVDDSQLPKDRFSAERLKGVDSTLKIQPAKLEDSAVYLCASSVDRNYGYTFGSGTRLTVV.

The J gene is TRBJ2-5, the V gene TRBV6-5, with D tentatively TRBD2 (7 bases). Germline V lookup: CDR1 MNHEY, CDR2 SVGAGI. This CDR3 region has 14 residues. The V end lost 6 bases, the J end lost 5 bases, and 16 bases lay between the germline ends. The CDR3 DNA sequence: TGTGCCAGCAGCCCCGGGGGGCGGGAGGAGACCCAGTACTTC. Translation gives CASSPGGREETQYF.

This clone was seen just once. The chain employs TRBV14 and TRBJ2-3; possible D gene TRBD2, 6 bases. This CDR3 contains 17 residues. V lost 9 bases, J lost 0 bases, and 22 bases lay in between. The germline V gene has CDR1 SGHDN and CDR2 FVKESK. The CDR3 reads CASSAFTTRDSTDTQYF. In nucleotides, the CDR3 is TGTGCCAGTAGCGCGTTTACAACGCGGGACAGCACAGATACGCAGTATTTT.

The gene calls are TRBV12-3 or TRBV12-4 and TRBJ2-6; no clear D. V was pared by 8 bases and J by 1 base, with 6 bases between. The CDR3 is made up of 13 amino acids. The CDR3 DNA follows: TGTGCCAGCGTTCGGTCTGGGGCCAACGTCCTGACTTTC. It translates to CASVRSGANVLTF.

The gene calls are TRBV4-3 and TRBJ2-5, with D possibly matching TRBD2 (5 bases). This CDR3 comprises 16 residues. Germline values: CDR1 LGHNA, CDR2 YSLEER. V was pared by 2 bases and J by 5 bases, with 18 bases between. DNA of the CDR3: TGCGCCAGCAGCCAAAGGCGGGCCCGAGGTTGCGAGACCCAGTACTTC. This translates into CASSQRRARGCETQYF.